This entry lists 12 T cell receptor beta chains sequenced from one sample in a study of human T cells and chemical hapten exposure. TCRdb independently ran MiXCR on the RACE reads; one entry per CDR3 protein. Seen here are around 130,000 distinct CDR3 sequences, approximately 9.1% observed once, and the top ten hold roughly 2%. The time point denotes: healthy volunteer bleed at 2 weeks. Unfractionated whole blood was the source from which total RNA was extracted. Specimen: whole blood. Every receptor here comes from a male donor in good health. Some clones in this sample may be carry-over from other donors' samples.

As for this clonotype: The junction shows a germline mismatch at one end, possibly a read error. V is TRBV4-2 and J is TRBJ2-1; weak D call: TRBD2 (5 bases). Germline values: CDR1 LGHNA, CDR2 YNFKEQ. CDR3 size: 15 residues. The CDR3 DNA is TGTGCCAGCAGCCAAGTTCGGGGATTCCGGAGCACCACTCTCTTC. It is translated as CASSQVRGFRSTTLF.

This clonotype came up many times. The rearrangement joins TRBV7-2 to TRBJ2-5; possible D gene TRBD2, 5 bases. Trimming removed 1 base at V and 5 bases at J, with 14 bases between. Germline CDR1 SGHTA, CDR2 FQGNSA. CDR3 length: 15 amino acids. The CDR3 sequence: CASSLGRGSWETQYF. The CDR3 bases are TGTGCCAGCAGCTTAGGTCGGGGTAGTTGGGAGACCCAGTACTTC. Variable domain in full (rest from reference TRBV7-2 and TRBJ2-5): GAGVSQSPSNKVTEKGKDVELRCDPISGHTALYWYRQSLGQGLEFLIYFQGNSAPDKSGLPSDRFSAERTGGSVSTLTIQRTQQEDSAVYLCASSLGRGSWETQYFGPGTRLLVL.

The CDR3 here is CASSYSRTSGGPYEQYF. CDR3 nucleotide sequence: TGTGCCAGCAGTTACTCGAGGACTAGCGGGGGACCCTACGAGCAGTACTTC. J is TRBJ2-7 and V is TRBV6-2 or TRBV6-3; TRBD2 matches 13 bases. Germline CDR1 reads MNHEY; CDR2 reads SVGEGT. The CDR3 is made up of 17 amino acids. The V gene end was trimmed by 0 bases and the J gene end by 2 bases; junction bases not matched to a gene: 4.

This chain uses TRBV27 with TRBJ2-5, with D perhaps TRBD2 (6 bases). With 4 bases removed from V and 1 base from J, the gap between germline ends came to 13 bases. The CDR3 sequence is 15 residues long. CDR1 is MNHEY, CDR2 SMNVEV, per germline (reference sequence). The CDR3 sequence: CASSSLGDFQETQYF. As DNA, the CDR3 is TGTGCCAGCAGTTCCTTGGGGGACTTCCAAGAGACCCAGTACTTC.

This clonotype was seen more than once but under ten times. This chain joins TRBV20-1 and TRBJ2-1, with D possibly being TRBD1 (6 bases). Trimming shortened V by 5 bases and J by 8 bases, and 13 bases separated the two germline ends. Per germline, CDR1 DFQATT and CDR2 SNEGSKA (reference sequence). The CDR3 loop spans 12 amino acids. CDR3 DNA: TGCAGTGCTGGAAGGGGGAATCATGAGCAGTTCTTC. It is translated as CSAGRGNHEQFF.

This chain joins TRBV5-5 and TRBJ2-1, with D possibly TRBD1 on 5 matching bases. The CDR3 extends over 14 amino acids. Trimming removed 0 bases at V and 1 base at J, with 5 bases between. The germline gives CDR1 SGHKS, CDR2 YYEKEE (reference sequence). CDR3 in amino acids: CASSLDRSYNEQFF. CDR3 nucleotide sequence: TGTGCCAGCAGCTTGGACAGGTCCTACAATGAGCAGTTCTTC.

This chain uses TRBV4-1 with TRBJ2-2, with 9 bases lining up with TRBD2. CDR1 and CDR2 from the germline V gene are MGHRA and YSYEKL. V lost 3 bases and J lost 1; bases outside the gene matches: 9. The CDR3 contains 18 residues. The CDR3 nucleotides read TGCGCCAGCAGCCAGGGACTAGCAATGGTCGGGAACACCGGGGAGCTGTTTTTT. Protein product: CASSQGLAMVGNTGELFF.

This clonotype was counted at least ten times. The chain links TRBV3-1 to TRBJ2-7, with 12 bases lining up with TRBD2. This CDR3 contains 18 residues. The germline V gene has CDR1 LGHDT and CDR2 YNNKEL (reference sequence). V dropped 0 bases and J dropped 1; count of bases not matched to a gene: 7. The CDR3 sequence: CASSQDLGLAGLSYEQYF. DNA for the CDR3: TGTGCCAGCAGCCAAGATTTAGGACTAGCGGGACTTTCCTACGAGCAGTACTTC.

This clonotype appeared a few times. The chain combines TRBV5-1 with TRBJ2-7, with 13 nucleotides matching TRBD2. Germline CDR1 and CDR2: SGHRS and YFSETQ. Germline trimming cut 4 bases from V and 0 bases from J; bases unmatched to any gene: 7. CDR3 size: 17 residues. CDR3 residues: CASSPGLAGASSYEQYF. The DNA for the CDR3 is TGCGCCAGCAGCCCAGGACTAGCGGGGGCGAGCTCCTACGAGCAGTACTTC.

The chain links TRBV7-9 to TRBJ1-1, with D possibly TRBD1 on 6 matching bases. The ends were cut back, 4 bases at V and 5 bases at J, with 14 bases in the middle. The CDR3 covers 14 residues. Germline values: CDR1 SEHNR, CDR2 FQNEAQ (reference sequence). The CDR3 reads CASSWTEQGTEAFF. CDR3 DNA sequence: TGTGCCAGCAGCTGGACAGAACAGGGAACTGAAGCTTTCTTT.

This clonotype was counted a single time. V usage is TRBV9 and J usage is TRBJ2-7, with D possibly matching TRBD2 (6 bases). Trimming removed 0 bases at V and 3 bases at J, with 10 bases between. Germline V gene data show CDR1 as SGDLS and CDR2 as YYNGEE. This CDR3 has 14 amino acids. The CDR3 DNA follows: TGTGCCAGCAGCGTAGAGGCGGGAAGCTACGAGCAGTACTTC. Translation gives CASSVEAGSYEQYF.

This clonotype was counted ten times or more. This chain links TRBV6-4 with TRBJ2-3; no clear D gene. CDR1 is MRHNA, CDR2 SNTAGT, per germline. Deletions cut 0 bases from V and 4 bases from J, with 5 bases between. The CDR3 spans 13 residues. The CDR3 nucleotides are TGTGCCAGCAGTGACTCTGAGTCAGATACGCAGTATTTT. This encodes CASSDSESDTQYF.